This T cell receptor (beta chain) stems from a study of breast tumors, draining lymph nodes, adjacent tissues. Overall study results and limits: Data only fit, rather than demonstrated, lymph node origin of most tumor T cells. Luminal-like breast cancer showed significantly greater tumor-nontumor repertoire similarity than basal-like breast cancer did. Tumor repertoires ranked between lymph nodes and nontumor tissue in diversity, with V and J gene preferences. Most tumor T cells seemingly derive from lymph node, then expand in tumor.

Samples came from axillary lymph nodes draining the breast cancer. The CDR3 contains 12 residues. In this sample, this clonotype turned up a few times. As yet, its antigen is unknown. With a much larger clone just one base away, this may be a read error. TCRdb processed the multiplex PCR reads anew with MiXCR; each CDR3 protein has one entry. The table lists under 300,000 distinct CDR3 sequences, roughly a third of them singletons. The rearrangement links TRBV12-3 or TRBV12-4 to TRBJ2-7; D not resolved. This TCR was recovered from a female donor with breast cancer. Some clones in this sample may be carry-over from other donors' samples. The sequenced sample consisted of axillary lymph node tissue. CDR3 amino acids: CASSLGTHEQHF. The CDR3, as DNA: TGTGCCAGCAGTTTAGGGACCCACGAGCAGCACTTC.